This TCR beta chain was recovered during a study of T cell responses to AZD1222 COVID-19 vaccine. Overall study: Second doses that came at about 4 or about 12 weeks were put together.

Study-level findings and limits: CD4 TCRs covered the whole spike, strongest at regions 160-218 and 743-854. The breadth and depth of Spike-specific TCRs increased once two AZD1222 doses had been given. Females made up more of the donors, who were largely white British, and clonal diversity may have come out too low.

Assay: immunoSEQ multiplex PCR; the TCRdb copy retains only in-frame clones and omits some. The repertoire includes 80,000 to 100,000 clones, just over 85% of them detected once, and roughly 6.3% sits in the top ten. Trimming shortened V by 4 bases and J by 4 bases, and 23 bases separated the two germline ends. The germline gives CDR1 SGHDT, CDR2 YYEEEE. The CDR3 has 18 residues. Concerning this clone itself: The antigen is unknown.

The V gene is TRBV5-6, the J gene TRBJ1-4; tentative D call: TRBD1 (6 bases). The clonotype comes from an adult in good health. This sample comprised peripheral blood, obtained on day 0 of AZD1222 vaccination. The CDR3 loop is CASSQQRGAGAVNEKLFF. CDR3 nucleotides: TGTGCCAGCAGCCAACAACGGGGGGCTGGGGCTGTTAATGAAAAACTGTTTTTT.